These 15 T cell receptor beta chains share one sample of origin, sequenced in a study of identical twins. TCRdb ran MiXCR on the 5' RACE reads and lists one entry per CDR3 protein. Of approximately 190,000 distinct CDR3 sequences listed, 15% are singletons. The same data also went into a second study, on T cells expressing NK-cell markers.

The specimen sequenced was CD8+ T cells sorted from blood. These receptors were taken from a woman aged 18-29 years in good health.

J is TRBJ1-3 and V is TRBV20-1, with 7 nucleotides matching TRBD1. The V segment lost 4 bases and the J segment 0 bases; nucleotides outside the gene matches: 3. This CDR3 has 14 residues. CDR1 is DFQATT and CDR2 is SNEGSKA in the germline V gene (reference sequence). CDR3 coding DNA: TGCAGTGCTACGGACAGGCACTCTGGAAACACCATATATTTT. This codes for CSATDRHSGNTIYF.

This clonotype was observed a few times. The chain joins TRBV12-3 or TRBV12-4 to TRBJ2-5; no reliable D call. Trimming pared 3 bases from V and 7 bases from J, leaving 9 bases between. The CDR3 has 12 residues. The CDR3 sequence is CASSLVEGTQYF. The CDR3 coding sequence is TGTGCCAGCAGTTTGGTCGAAGGGACCCAGTACTTC.

This clonotype was picked up a small number of times. The CDR3 here is CASSLLRGSTDTQYF. The CDR3 coding sequence is TGTGCCAGCAGCTTACTCCGGGGGAGCACAGATACGCAGTATTTT. The gene calls are TRBV11-3 and TRBJ2-3, with D possibly being TRBD2 (6 bases). Between the trimmed V and J ends, which lost 2 bases and 0 bases, there was a span of 9 bases. The CDR3 is 15 residues long. Looked up from germline, CDR1 is SGHNT and CDR2 is YENEEA.

This clonotype was seen at least ten times. V usage is TRBV29-1 and J usage is TRBJ2-1; tentative D call: TRBD2 (7 bases). This CDR3 spans 14 amino acids. V was trimmed by 1 base and J by 3 bases, leaving 10 bases between them. From germline, CDR1 is SQVTM and CDR2 ANQGSEA. The CDR3 sequence is CSVEGEGVYNEQFF. In nucleotides, the CDR3 is TGCAGCGTTGAAGGGGAGGGGGTCTACAATGAGCAGTTCTTC.

In this sample, this clonotype turned up a few times. V and J are TRBV11-1 and TRBJ2-7; 7 bases fit TRBD1. J gave up 2 bases and V 1 base, and 5 bases lay outside the gene matches. Germline CDR1 reads SGHAT; CDR2 reads FQDESV (reference sequence). This CDR3 contains 15 residues. In DNA form, the CDR3 reads TGTGCCAGCAGCTTAGTGGACAGGAAGACCTACGAGCAGTACTTC. Translation: CASSLVDRKTYEQYF.

This chain links TRBV20-1 with TRBJ2-3; perhaps TRBD1 as D (5 bases). The CDR3 sequence is 14 residues long. Germline values: CDR1 DFQATT, CDR2 SNEGSKA (reference sequence). Trimming took 6 bases from V and 2 from J, leaving 15 bases between them. CDR3 nucleotides: TGCAGTGCGCGCGACAGCGCTCACACAGATACGCAGTATTTT. This gives the protein CSARDSAHTDTQYF.

This chain uses TRBV6-6 with TRBJ2-7, with D possibly matching TRBD2 (5 bases). The V end was cut by 7 bases, the J end by 1 base, with 8 bases between. The germline V gene has CDR1 MNHNY and CDR2 SVGAGI (reference sequence). The CDR3 is 12 residues long. CDR3 protein: CASKGLSYEQYF. CDR3 DNA sequence: TGTGCCAGCAAAGGACTTTCCTACGAGCAGTACTTC.

The V gene is TRBV4-3, the J gene TRBJ2-4, with D perhaps TRBD2 (6 bases). Deletions cut 4 bases from V and 7 bases from J, with 17 bases between. There are 15 residues in the CDR3. Germline CDR1 LGHNA, CDR2 YSLEER. CDR3 loop: CASSPTNGGVNIQYF. CDR3 in DNA: TGCGCCAGCAGCCCGACCAACGGAGGGGTGAACATTCAGTACTTC.

The chain carries TRBV20-1 and TRBJ2-7, with D unclear. CDR3 length: 13 amino acids. Germline V gene data show CDR1 as DFQATT and CDR2 as SNEGSKA (reference sequence). Deletions cut 1 base from V and 0 bases from J, with 7 bases between. The CDR3 DNA follows: TGCAGTGCTAGAGCAGAGAGCTCCTACGAGCAGTACTTC. Translated, it gives CSARAESSYEQYF.

The chain employs TRBV7-2 and TRBJ2-3; unclear D gene. V dropped 4 bases and J dropped 0 bases, with 14 bases sitting between them. This CDR3 is 16 amino acids long. Germline V CDR1 and CDR2: SGHTA, FQGNSA. The CDR3 loop is CASSSSEVTSTDTQYF. CDR3 nucleotides: TGTGCCAGCAGCTCAAGTGAAGTAACTAGCACAGATACGCAGTATTTT.

The J gene is TRBJ1-1, the V gene TRBV10-2; weak D call: TRBD1 (5 bases). Germline values: CDR1 WSHSY, CDR2 SAAADI. CDR3 size: 15 residues. Trimming took 4 bases from V and 3 from J, leaving 15 bases between them. CDR3 sequence (DNA): TGCGCCAGCAGTGTGTCCCATGGGGGGGACACTGAAGCTTTCTTT. It encodes CASSVSHGGDTEAFF.

The chain couples TRBV2 to TRBJ2-7, with 8 bases aligning to TRBD1. CDR1 is SNHLY, CDR2 FYNNEI, per germline. The CDR3 length is 13 residues. V was pared by 1 base and J by 5 bases, with 1 base of the junction left unmatched. The CDR3 sequence: CASSEGTGNEQYF. CDR3 DNA sequence: TGTGCCAGCAGTGAAGGGACAGGGAACGAGCAGTACTTC.

This clonotype was detected many times. This chain connects TRBV15 to TRBJ2-3, with D hard to call. The CDR3 is 15 amino acids. V dropped 0 bases and J dropped 1 base, with 8 bases sitting between them. CDR1 and CDR2 from the germline V gene are LNHNV and YYDKDF (reference sequence). CDR3 DNA sequence: TGTGCCACCAGCAGAGATTCCTCGGGCACAGATACGCAGTATTTT. This codes for CATSRDSSGTDTQYF.

This clonotype has only a few counts. The V gene is TRBV4-3, the J gene TRBJ2-7; D unclear. Trimming cost V 4 bases and J 3 bases, with 13 bases left between them. The length of the CDR3 is 14 residues. The germline V gene encodes CDR1 LGHNA and CDR2 YSLEER. The CDR3 region is CASSRTRTDYEQYF. CDR3 nucleotides: TGCGCCAGCAGCCGGACCAGGACCGACTACGAGCAGTACTTC.

The chain links TRBV7-9 to TRBJ2-1; TRBD1 is a possible D gene (6 bases). Germline V gene data show CDR1 as SEHNR and CDR2 as FQNEAQ (reference sequence). This CDR3 is built from 13 residues. Trimming removed 10 bases at V and 7 bases at J, with 17 bases between. The CDR3, as DNA: TGTGCCACCCCTGTGGGGGCCTGGAATGAGCAGTTCTTC. The encoded protein is CATPVGAWNEQFF.